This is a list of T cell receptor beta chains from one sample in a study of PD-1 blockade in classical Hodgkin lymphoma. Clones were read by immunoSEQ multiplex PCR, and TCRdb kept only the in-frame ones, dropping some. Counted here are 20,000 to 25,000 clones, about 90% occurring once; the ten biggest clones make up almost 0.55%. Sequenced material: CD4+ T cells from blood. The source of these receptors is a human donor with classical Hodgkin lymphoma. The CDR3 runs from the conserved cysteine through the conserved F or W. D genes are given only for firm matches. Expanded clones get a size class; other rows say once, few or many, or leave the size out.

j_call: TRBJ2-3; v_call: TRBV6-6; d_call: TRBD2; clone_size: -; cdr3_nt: TGTGCCAGCAGTTACCCTAGCGGGGGATACACAGATACGCAGTATTTT; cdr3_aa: CASSYPSGGYTDTQYF
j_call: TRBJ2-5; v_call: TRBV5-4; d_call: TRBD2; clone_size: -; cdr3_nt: TGTGCCAGCAGCTTGACTAGCGAGGGGGAGACCCAGTACTTC; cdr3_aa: CASSLTSEGETQYF
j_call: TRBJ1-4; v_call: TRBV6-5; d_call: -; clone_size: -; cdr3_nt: TGTGCCAGCAGTTACGGGGGCGCGGATGAAAAACTGTTTTTT; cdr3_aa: CASSYGGADEKLFF
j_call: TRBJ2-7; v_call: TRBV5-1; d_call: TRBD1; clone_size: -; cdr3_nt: TGCGCCAGCAGTCCTGACAGGGTAGTGTACGAGCAGTACTTC; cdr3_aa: CASSPDRVVYEQYF
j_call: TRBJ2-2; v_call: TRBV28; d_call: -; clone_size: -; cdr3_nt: TGTGCCAGCAGTTTACTGGTCGAAAACACCGGGGAGCTGTTTTTT; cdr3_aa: CASSLLVENTGELFF
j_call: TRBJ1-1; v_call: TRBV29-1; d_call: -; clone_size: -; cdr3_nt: TGCAGCGTGCAAGGTGGGTTCGGGGCTTATGATACTGAAGCTTTCTTT; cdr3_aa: CSVQGGFGAYDTEAFF
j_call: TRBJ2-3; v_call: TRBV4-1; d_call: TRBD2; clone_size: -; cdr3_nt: TGCGCCAGCAGCCAAGATGAAGCTAGCGGGGACTCAGATACGCAGTATTTT; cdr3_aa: CASSQDEASGDSDTQYF
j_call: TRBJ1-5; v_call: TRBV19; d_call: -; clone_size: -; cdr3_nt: TGTGCCAGTAGCTTGTGGACAGAACCCAATCAGCCCCAGCATTTT; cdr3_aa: CASSLWTEPNQPQHF
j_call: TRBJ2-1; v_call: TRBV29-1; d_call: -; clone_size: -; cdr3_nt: TGCAGCACAGGGAACTACAATGAGCAGTTCTTC; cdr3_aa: CSTGNYNEQFF
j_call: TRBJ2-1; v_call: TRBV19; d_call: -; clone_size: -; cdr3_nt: TGTGCCAGTAGTATCCTCGCACTAGACCGCGAGCAGTTCTTC; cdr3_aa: CASSILALDREQFF
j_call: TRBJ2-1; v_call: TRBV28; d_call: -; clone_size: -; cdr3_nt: TGTGCCAGCAGTCCTCCCGGCGGACGCTCCTACAATGAGCAGTTCTTC; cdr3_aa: CASSPPGGRSYNEQFF
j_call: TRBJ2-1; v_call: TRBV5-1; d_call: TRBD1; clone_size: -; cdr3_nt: TGCGCCAGCAGCTTCCACCACGGGACAGGGTATAGCAATGAGCAGTTCTTC; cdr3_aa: CASSFHHGTGYSNEQFF
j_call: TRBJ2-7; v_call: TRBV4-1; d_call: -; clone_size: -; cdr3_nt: TGCGCCAGCAGTCCTGTGGGCGGTGGGTCCTACGAGCAGTACTTC; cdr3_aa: CASSPVGGGSYEQYF
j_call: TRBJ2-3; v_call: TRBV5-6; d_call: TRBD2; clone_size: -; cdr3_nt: TGTGCCAGCAGCCTCGGACTAGCGGGGGGGACAGATACGCAGTATTTT; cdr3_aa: CASSLGLAGGTDTQYF
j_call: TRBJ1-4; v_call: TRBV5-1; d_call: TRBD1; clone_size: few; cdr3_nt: TGCGCCAGCAGCGGGGGACAGAATGAAAAACTGTTTTTT; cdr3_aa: CASSGGQNEKLFF
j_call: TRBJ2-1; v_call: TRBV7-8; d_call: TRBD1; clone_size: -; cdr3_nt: TGTGCCAGCAGCTTCCGGGACAGGGCCTACAATGAGCAGTTCTTC; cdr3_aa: CASSFRDRAYNEQFF
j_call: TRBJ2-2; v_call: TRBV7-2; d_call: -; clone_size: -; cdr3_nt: TGTGCCAGCAGCTTAGATCCCGGTCCCGGGGAGCTGTTTTTT; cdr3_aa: CASSLDPGPGELFF
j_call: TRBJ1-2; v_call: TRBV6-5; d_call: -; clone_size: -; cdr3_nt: TGTGCCAGCAGTTATTTACAGGGAAGTGGCTACACCTTC; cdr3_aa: CASSYLQGSGYTF
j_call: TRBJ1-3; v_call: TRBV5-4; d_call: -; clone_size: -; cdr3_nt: TGTGCCAGCAGCCTACAACTGAGCTCTGGAAACACCATATATTTT; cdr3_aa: CASSLQLSSGNTIYF
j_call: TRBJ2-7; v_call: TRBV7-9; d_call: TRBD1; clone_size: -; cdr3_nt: TGTGCCAGCAGCTTAGGACAGGGAGCGGAGCAGTACTTC; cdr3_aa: CASSLGQGAEQYF
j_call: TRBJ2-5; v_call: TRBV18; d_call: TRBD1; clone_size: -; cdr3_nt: TGTGCCAGCTCAACGGACAGGGGACACCCCGTTTACGAGACCCAGTACTTC; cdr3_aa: CASSTDRGHPVYETQYF
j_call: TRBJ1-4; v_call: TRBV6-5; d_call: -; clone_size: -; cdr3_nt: TGTGCCAGCAGTTATGGGATGGACAGCGGTGAAAAACTGTTTTTT; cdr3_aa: CASSYGMDSGEKLFF
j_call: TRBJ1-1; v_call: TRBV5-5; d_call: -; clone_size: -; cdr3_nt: TGTGCCAGCAGCTTACATGGTAGTCTGGGACGGGGGAACACTGAAGCTTTCTTT; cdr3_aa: CASSLHGSLGRGNTEAFF
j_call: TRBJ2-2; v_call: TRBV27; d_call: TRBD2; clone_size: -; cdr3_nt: TGTGCCAGCAGTCCCCGAACTAGCGGAACCGGGGAGCTGTTTTTT; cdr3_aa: CASSPRTSGTGELFF
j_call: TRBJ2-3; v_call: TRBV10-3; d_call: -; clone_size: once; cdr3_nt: TGTGCCATCAGTGAGTTTTCCCGGACAGAAAATACAGATACGCAGTATTTT; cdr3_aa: CAISEFSRTENTDTQYF
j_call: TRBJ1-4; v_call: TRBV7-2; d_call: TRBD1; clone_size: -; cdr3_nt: TGTGCCAGCAGCTTAGGGGACAGGGTGGGTGAAAAACTGTTTTTT; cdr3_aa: CASSLGDRVGEKLFF
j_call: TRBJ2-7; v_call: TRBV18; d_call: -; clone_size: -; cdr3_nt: TGTGCCAGCTCACCCGGGGCGACCTACGAGCAGTACTTC; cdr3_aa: CASSPGATYEQYF
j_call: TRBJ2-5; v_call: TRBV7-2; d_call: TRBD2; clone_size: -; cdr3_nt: TGTGCCAGCAGCCCGGGACTAGCGGGGGGAGAAGAGACCCAGTACTTC; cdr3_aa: CASSPGLAGGEETQYF
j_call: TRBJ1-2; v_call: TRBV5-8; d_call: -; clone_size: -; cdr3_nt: TGTGCCAGCAGCCCCGCCCGACAATTCGGCTTTGACTATGGCTACACCTTC; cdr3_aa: CASSPARQFGFDYGYTF
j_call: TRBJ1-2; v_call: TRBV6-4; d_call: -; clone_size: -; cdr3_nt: TGTGCCAGCAGTGACTCAATAGGCTATGGCTACACCTTC; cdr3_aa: CASSDSIGYGYTF
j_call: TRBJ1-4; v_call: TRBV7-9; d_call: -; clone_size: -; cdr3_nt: TGTGCCAGCAGTAACTCAGGGGTTAAGGAAAAACTGTTTTTT; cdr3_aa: CASSNSGVKEKLFF
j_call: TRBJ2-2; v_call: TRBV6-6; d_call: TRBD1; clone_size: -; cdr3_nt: TGTGCCAGCAGAGACAGGGGCACCGGGGAGCTGTTTTTT; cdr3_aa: CASRDRGTGELFF
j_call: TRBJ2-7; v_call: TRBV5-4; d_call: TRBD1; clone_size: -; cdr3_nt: TGTGCCATCCGACAGGGGCCTCTGAACGAGCAGTACTTC; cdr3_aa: CAIRQGPLNEQYF
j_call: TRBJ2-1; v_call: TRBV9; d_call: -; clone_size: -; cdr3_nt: TGTGCCAGCAGCGTAGGGGGCACGGAGCACAATGAGCAGTTCTTC; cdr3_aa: CASSVGGTEHNEQFF
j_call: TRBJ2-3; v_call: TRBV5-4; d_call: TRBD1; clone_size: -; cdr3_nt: TGTGCCAGCAGCACCGATGGGGAGCGCAGGGGGCATACAGATACGCAGTATTTT; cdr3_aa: CASSTDGERRGHTDTQYF
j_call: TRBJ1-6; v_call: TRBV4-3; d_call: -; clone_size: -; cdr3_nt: TGCGCCAGCAGCCAACACCGACAGGCCCCACGATCACCCCTCCACTTT; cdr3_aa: CASSQHRQAPRSPLHF
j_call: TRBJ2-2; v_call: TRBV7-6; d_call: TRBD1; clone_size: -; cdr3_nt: TGTGCCAGCAGCCATAGGACAGGGGTGATCGGGGAGCTGTTTTTT; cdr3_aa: CASSHRTGVIGELFF
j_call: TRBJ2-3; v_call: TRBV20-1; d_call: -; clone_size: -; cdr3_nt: TGCAGTGCGACACTAGGCGCTACGCAGTATTTT; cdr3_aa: CSATLGATQYF
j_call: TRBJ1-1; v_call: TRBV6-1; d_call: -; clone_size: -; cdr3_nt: TGTGCCAGCAGTGAATCGTTCGGGATTTTTACTCGTGGAGTTTCGACGCGGATGAACACTGAAGCTTTCTTT; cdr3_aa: CASSESFGIFTRGVSTRMNTEAFF
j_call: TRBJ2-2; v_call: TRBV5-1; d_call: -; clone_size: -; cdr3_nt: TGCGCCAGCAGCTTGGGACTTAACACCGGGGAGCTGTTTTTT; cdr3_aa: CASSLGLNTGELFF
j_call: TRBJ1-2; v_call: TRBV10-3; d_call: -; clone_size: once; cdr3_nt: TGTGCCATCACCTTCGGGGAAGACTATGGCTACACCTTC; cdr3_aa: CAITFGEDYGYTF
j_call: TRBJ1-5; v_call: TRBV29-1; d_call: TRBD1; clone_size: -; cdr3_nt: TGCAGCGCTGGGACAGGGGGAAATAGCAATCAGCCCCAGCATTTT; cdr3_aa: CSAGTGGNSNQPQHF
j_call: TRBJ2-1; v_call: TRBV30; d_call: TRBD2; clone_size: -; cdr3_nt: TGTGCCTTAAGACGCCCGGGACTAGCGGGGGGCAGGAATGAGCAGTTCTTC; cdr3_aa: CALRRPGLAGGRNEQFF
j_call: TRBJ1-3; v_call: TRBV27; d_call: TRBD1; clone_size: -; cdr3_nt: TGTGCCAGCAGTCACACCCGGAGGGACAGGGAGACTTTT; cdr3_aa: CASSHTRRDRETF
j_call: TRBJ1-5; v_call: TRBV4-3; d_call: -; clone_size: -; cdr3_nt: TGCGCCAGCAGCCAAGCCGGGGAAGAACCCCAGCATTTT; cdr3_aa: CASSQAGEEPQHF